These T cell receptor beta chains were read from a single sample in a study of blood T cell repertoires in COVID-19. The protocol was immunoSEQ multiplex PCR, while the TCRdb copy is restricted to in-frame clones and leaves out a portion. The data show 170,000 or so clones, approximately 87% seen once. Sequenced material: peripheral blood. Receptors originate from a woman between 18 and 30 years old who had recovered from COVID-19. Each CDR3 is given with its conserved first and last residue. The order of the fields is J gene, D gene, clone size, V gene, CDR3 protein, CDR3 DNA. D genes are given only for firm matches. Rows give clone size only sometimes, using once, few, many, or a class for an expanded clone.

>TRBJ2-1|NA|once|TRBV2
CASSEQGRNEQFF
TGTGCCAGCAGTGAACAGGGGCGGAATGAGCAGTTCTTC
>TRBJ2-3|NA|NA|TRBV21-1
CASSKARRDDTPNTQYF
TGTGCCAGCAGCAAAGCTCGGAGGGATGATACTCCGAATACGCAGTATTTT
>TRBJ2-1|TRBD2|NA|TRBV11-3
CASSLGQGRKGLGDEQFF
TGTGCCAGCAGCTTAGGGCAGGGGAGGAAGGGACTAGGTGATGAGCAGTTCTTC
>TRBJ1-6|TRBD1|NA|TRBV27
CASSFTGTGESPLHF
TGTGCCAGCAGTTTCACCGGGACAGGGGAATCACCCCTCCACTTT
>TRBJ2-1|NA|NA|TRBV9
CASSVTGNEQFF
TGTGCCAGCAGCGTTACGGGCAATGAGCAGTTCTTC
>TRBJ1-5|NA|NA|TRBV20-1
CSARIGGPQHF
TGCAGTGCTAGGATCGGGGGGCCCCAGCATTTT
>TRBJ2-3|NA|NA|TRBV7-2
CASSWKRTVSPDTQYF
TGTGCCAGCAGCTGGAAGCGAACTGTTAGCCCAGATACGCAGTATTTT
>TRBJ1-5|TRBD1|once|TRBV24-1
CATSDPRQGAGQPQHF
TGTGCCACCAGTGACCCTCGACAGGGGGCGGGTCAGCCCCAGCATTTT
>TRBJ1-1|NA|NA|TRBV7-2
CASSSGTSTEAFF
TGTGCCAGCAGCTCTGGGACAAGCACTGAAGCTTTCTTT
>TRBJ2-3|NA|NA|TRBV7-3
CASSSHGSWADTQYF
TGTGCCAGCAGCTCCCACGGGAGTTGGGCAGATACGCAGTATTTT
>TRBJ1-2|TRBD1|NA|TRBV27
CASSSRGTADGYTF
TGTGCCAGCAGTTCTAGGGGGACAGCCGACGGCTACACCTTC
>TRBJ1-2|TRBD1|NA|TRBV9
CASSVGQVEGAHGYTF
TGTGCCAGCAGCGTAGGCCAGGTCGAGGGGGCGCATGGCTACACCTTC
>TRBJ1-1|TRBD1|NA|TRBV4-1
CASRSQGLETEAFF
TGCGCCAGCAGGTCACAGGGGTTGGAAACTGAAGCTTTCTTT
>TRBJ2-5|TRBD2|NA|TRBV7-2
CASSLGAGTSGVPDETQYF
TGTGCCAGCAGCTTAGGGGCCGGGACTAGCGGGGTTCCGGACGAGACCCAGTACTTC
>TRBJ1-4|NA|NA|TRBV15
CATSREPLVVTNEKLFF
TGTGCCACCAGCAGAGAACCCCTAGTCGTGACTAATGAAAAACTGTTTTTT
>TRBJ2-3|NA|NA|TRBV7-2
CASSLSDTQYF
TGTGCCAGCAGCCTGTCCGATACGCAGTATTTT
>TRBJ2-5|TRBD1|NA|TRBV19
CASSSPQGASETQYF
TGTGCCAGTAGTAGCCCTCAGGGGGCATCAGAGACCCAGTACTTC
>TRBJ1-1|NA|NA|TRBV6-5
CASSTGRGNTEAFF
TGTGCCAGCAGTACAGGGAGGGGAAACACTGAAGCTTTCTTT
>TRBJ1-1|NA|NA|TRBV5-4
CASRTAMNTEAFF
TGTGCCAGCAGGACAGCCATGAACACTGAAGCTTTCTTT
>TRBJ1-6|TRBD1|once|TRBV27
CASSHRRQGAKSLLHF
TGTGCCAGCAGCCACCGACGACAGGGGGCGAAAAGTCTCCTCCACTTT
>TRBJ2-5|NA|once|TRBV2
CASSGQRSGETQYF
TGTGCCAGCAGTGGGCAGCGGTCGGGAGAGACCCAGTACTTC
>TRBJ1-5|NA|NA|TRBV7-2
CASSQTGNQPQHF
TGTGCCAGCAGCCAAACCGGGAACCAGCCCCAGCATTTT
>TRBJ2-1|TRBD2|few|TRBV6-2/TRBV6-3
CASSYISGGPSYNEQFF
TGTGCCAGCAGTTACATCTCGGGAGGGCCGTCCTACAATGAGCAGTTCTTC
>TRBJ1-1|TRBD1|NA|TRBV15
CATSSGDSEAFF
TGTGCCACCAGCAGCGGGGACAGTGAAGCTTTCTTT
>TRBJ2-5|NA|NA|TRBV9
CASSPTQETQYF
TGTGCCAGCAGCCCTACCCAAGAGACCCAGTACTTC
>TRBJ2-3|NA|once|TRBV3-1/TRBV3-2
CASSQVRWGTYTDTQYF
TGTGCCAGCAGCCAAGTAAGGTGGGGGACTTACACAGATACGCAGTATTTT
>TRBJ1-5|NA|NA|TRBV11-2
CASSLAGNSNQPQHF
TGTGCCAGCAGCTTAGCGGGAAATAGCAATCAGCCCCAGCATTTT
>TRBJ2-2|NA|NA|TRBV12-3/TRBV12-4
CASSRGSGELFF
TGTGCCAGCAGTCGAGGATCCGGGGAGCTGTTTTTT
>TRBJ1-4|NA|NA|TRBV6-6
CASSYGPEAEKLFF
TGTGCCAGCAGTTACGGGCCGGAGGCGGAAAAACTGTTTTTT
>TRBJ2-3|TRBD1|NA|TRBV7-9
CASSAPQGAGADTQYF
TGTGCCAGCAGCGCCCCACAGGGGGCGGGTGCAGATACGCAGTATTTT
>TRBJ1-2|NA|once|TRBV25-1
CASSETKPGGAGYTF
TGTGCCAGCAGTGAAACGAAACCGGGCGGGGCTGGCTACACCTTC
>TRBJ2-7|TRBD2|NA|TRBV4-3
CASSQDWSSGSDEQYF
TGCGCCAGCAGCCAAGACTGGTCTAGCGGGTCGGACGAGCAGTACTTC
>TRBJ1-3|TRBD1|NA|TRBV4-1
CATAKIGQGAGNTIYF
TGCGCCACCGCCAAAATTGGACAGGGTGCCGGAAACACCATATATTTT
>TRBJ2-7|TRBD1|NA|TRBV19
CASSPNPGQGPHEQYF
TGTGCCAGTAGTCCCAATCCGGGACAGGGTCCCCACGAGCAGTACTTC
>TRBJ1-1|NA|NA|TRBV16
CASSQHRERNTEAFF
TGTGCCAGCAGCCAGCACAGGGAGCGTAACACTGAAGCTTTCTTT
>TRBJ1-5|TRBD1|NA|TRBV5-5
CASSLTGGSNQPQHF
TGTGCCAGCAGCTTGACAGGGGGCAGCAATCAGCCCCAGCATTTT
>TRBJ2-5|TRBD1|NA|TRBV13
CASSHAGQVGGTQYF
TGTGCCAGCAGCCATGCCGGACAGGTTGGAGGGACCCAGTACTTC
>TRBJ2-1|NA|NA|TRBV7-3
CASSLIGVEGEQFF
TGTGCCAGCAGCTTAATAGGAGTAGAGGGTGAGCAGTTCTTC
>TRBJ2-1|NA|NA|TRBV29-1
CSVESGSYNEQFF
TGCAGCGTCGAGAGCGGCTCCTACAATGAGCAGTTCTTC
>TRBJ2-1|NA|NA|TRBV3-1/TRBV3-2
CASSHSLFAVSSYNEQFF
TGTGCCAGCAGCCATTCCCTATTTGCGGTAAGCTCCTACAATGAGCAGTTCTTC
>TRBJ2-5|TRBD2|NA|TRBV27
CASSTTGGLTQYF
TGTGCCAGCAGTACGACGGGGGGGCTCACCCAGTACTTC
>TRBJ1-1|TRBD1|NA|TRBV5-1
CASSTRTGGFSEAFF
TGCGCCAGCAGCACCAGGACAGGGGGCTTTAGTGAAGCTTTCTTT
>TRBJ2-1|NA|NA|TRBV4-3
CASSRAGTRSYNEQFF
TGCGCCAGCAGCCGAGCAGGAACACGATCCTACAATGAGCAGTTCTTC
>TRBJ1-2|NA|once|TRBV4-1
CASSPGPGYYNYGYTF
TGCGCCAGCAGCCCCGGTCCAGGGTACTATAACTATGGCTACACCTTC
>TRBJ1-1|NA|NA|TRBV30
CAWMESSEAFF
TGTGCCTGGATGGAGTCCAGTGAAGCTTTCTTT
>TRBJ2-1|TRBD2|NA|TRBV11-3
CASSPDVAGGGVNEQFF
TGTGCCAGCAGCCCCGATGTAGCGGGAGGGGGCGTCAATGAGCAGTTCTTC
>TRBJ2-1|TRBD1|NA|TRBV19
CASTPPDRSVVNEQFF
TGTGCCAGTACCCCCCCGGACAGGTCGGTCGTCAATGAGCAGTTCTTC
>TRBJ1-1|TRBD1|few|TRBV5-4
CASSLGRGSTEAFF
TGTGCCAGCAGCTTGGGCAGGGGGAGCACTGAAGCTTTCTTT
>TRBJ2-3|TRBD2|NA|TRBV4-3
CASSRTSGTDTQYF
TGCGCCAGCAGCCGGACTAGCGGCACAGATACGCAGTATTTT
>TRBJ2-7|TRBD1|NA|TRBV7-2
CASSSRQGIYEQYF
TGTGCCAGCAGTTCCAGACAGGGGATCTACGAGCAGTACTTC